This T cell receptor (beta chain) emerged from a study of control samples from healthy donors and cancer patients. Measured with immunoSEQ multiplex PCR; TCRdb has only the in-frame clones, and not every one. The table lists about 86,000 clones, over 85% of them singletons. CDR1 SGHVS and CDR2 FNYEAQ come from the germline V gene. The CDR3 runs 15 residues. V trimming: 4 bases; J trimming: 7 bases; junction bases outside the gene matches: 9. The genes are TRBV7-6 and TRBJ2-1; 8 bases align to TRBD1. This clonotype originated in a woman in her twenties or thirties in good health. The specimen was blood. The CDR3 sequence is CASSYRTGWGNEQFF. CDR3 bases: TGTGCCAGCAGCTACCGGACAGGGTGGGGGAATGAGCAGTTCTTC.